This T cell receptor beta chain was obtained from a study of cytomegalovirus exposure and HLA in healthy donors. The PCR used 60 Vbeta and 13 Jbeta primers. Profiled with immunoSEQ multiplex PCR; TCRdb holds only in-frame clones, not every one. The repertoire holds about 280,000 clones, with around nine tenths as singletons. Study-level points and caveats: With later analysis, a missense DCLRE1C variant became linked to TCR beta V- and J-gene trimming.

As for this clone: No antigen is known for it.

CDR1 is MNHNY and CDR2 is SVGAGI in the germline V gene (reference sequence). The CDR3 spans 14 residues. V shed 6 bases, J shed 6 bases, and the junction held 7 bases outside the gene matches. The V call is TRBV6-6, the J call TRBJ2-7; 11 bases align to TRBD2. The source is a young woman in good health and CMV-seronegative. The sequenced material came from PBMCs. The CDR3 sequence: CASSLSGGAAEQYF. In nucleotides, the CDR3 is TGTGCCAGCAGCCTTAGCGGGGGGGCCGCCGAGCAGTACTTC.